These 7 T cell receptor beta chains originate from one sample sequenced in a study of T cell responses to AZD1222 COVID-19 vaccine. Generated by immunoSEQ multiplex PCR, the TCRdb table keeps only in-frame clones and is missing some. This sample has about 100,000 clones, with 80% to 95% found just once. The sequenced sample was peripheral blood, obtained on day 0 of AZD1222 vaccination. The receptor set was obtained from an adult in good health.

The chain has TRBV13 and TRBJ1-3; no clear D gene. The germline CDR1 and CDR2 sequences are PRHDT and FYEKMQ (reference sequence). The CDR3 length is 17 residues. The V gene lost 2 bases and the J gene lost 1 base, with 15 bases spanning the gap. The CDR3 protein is CASSLSLSPRSGNTIYF. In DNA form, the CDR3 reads TGTGCCAGCAGCTTAAGTTTGAGTCCTAGGTCTGGAAACACCATATATTTT.

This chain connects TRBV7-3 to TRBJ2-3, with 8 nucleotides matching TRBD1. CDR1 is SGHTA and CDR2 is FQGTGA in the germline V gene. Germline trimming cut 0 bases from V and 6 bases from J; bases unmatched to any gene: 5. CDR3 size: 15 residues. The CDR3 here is CASSLTSDRADTQYF. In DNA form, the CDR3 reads TGTGCCAGCAGCTTAACATCGGACAGGGCGGATACGCAGTATTTT.

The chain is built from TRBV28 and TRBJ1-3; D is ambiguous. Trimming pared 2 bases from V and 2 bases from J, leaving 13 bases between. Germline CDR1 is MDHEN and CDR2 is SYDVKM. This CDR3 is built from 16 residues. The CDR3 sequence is CASSLAGGRAGNTIYF. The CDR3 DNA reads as TGTGCCAGCAGTTTAGCAGGAGGTAGAGCTGGAAACACCATATATTTT.

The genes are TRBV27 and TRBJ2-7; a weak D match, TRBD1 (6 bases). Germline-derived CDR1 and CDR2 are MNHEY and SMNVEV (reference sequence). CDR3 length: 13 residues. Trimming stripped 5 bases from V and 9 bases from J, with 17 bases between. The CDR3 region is CASSTGLGGGQYF. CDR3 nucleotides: TGTGCCAGCAGTACAGGGCTGGGTGGGGGGCAGTACTTC.

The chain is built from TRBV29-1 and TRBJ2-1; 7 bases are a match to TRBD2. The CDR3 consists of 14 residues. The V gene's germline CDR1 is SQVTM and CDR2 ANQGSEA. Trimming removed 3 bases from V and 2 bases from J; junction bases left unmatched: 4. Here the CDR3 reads CSVDGLAAYNEQFF. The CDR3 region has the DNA TGCAGCGTTGATGGGCTAGCGGCCTACAATGAGCAGTTCTTC.

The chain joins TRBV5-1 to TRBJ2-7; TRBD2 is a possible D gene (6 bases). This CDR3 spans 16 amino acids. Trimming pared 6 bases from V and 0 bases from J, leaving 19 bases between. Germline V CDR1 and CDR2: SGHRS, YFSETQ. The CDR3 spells CASTLGGGDRSYEQYF. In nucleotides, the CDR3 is TGCGCCAGCACCCTAGGAGGAGGGGATCGCTCCTACGAGCAGTACTTC.

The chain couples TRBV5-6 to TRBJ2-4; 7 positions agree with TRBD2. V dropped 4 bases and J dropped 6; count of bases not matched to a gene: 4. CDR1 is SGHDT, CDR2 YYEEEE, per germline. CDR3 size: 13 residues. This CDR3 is CASSPGLGNIQYF. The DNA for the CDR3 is TGTGCCAGCAGCCCAGGACTAGGAAACATTCAGTACTTC. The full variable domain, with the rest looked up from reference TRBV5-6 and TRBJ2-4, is DAGVTQSPTHLIKTRGQQVTLRCSPKSGHDTVSWYQQALGQGPQFIFQYYEEEERQRGNFPDRFSGHQFPNYSSELNVNALLLGDSALYLCASSPGLGNIQYFGAGTRLSVL.